This T cell receptor beta chain was profiled in a study of beta chain features in type 1 diabetes. Study conclusions and caveats: A moderate, significant TCRB CDR3 shortening appeared in type 1 diabetes across four CD4+ subsets.

Germline lookup yields CDR1 MNHEY and CDR2 SVGAGI. V was cut by 7 bases and J by 6 bases, with 16 bases left in between. The CDR3 is made up of 13 amino acids. With regard to this clone: The antigen is not known.

All of the isolated RNA was reverse transcribed, so expressed TCRB transcripts were sequenced. Clones were sequenced by immunoSEQ multiplex PCR, and TCRdb holds only the in-frame ones, with some missing. Here the sample spans around 600,000 clones, roughly an eighth being singletons. The chain recombines TRBV6-5 with TRBJ2-7; no clear D. The sequence was obtained from a man aged 30 to 45 with type 1 diabetes. The sample taken for sequencing was naive CD4+ T cells from blood. The DNA of the CDR3 is TGTGCCAGCACCTATGGACCCGGCGGCGAGCAGTACTTC. Protein: CASTYGPGGEQYF.